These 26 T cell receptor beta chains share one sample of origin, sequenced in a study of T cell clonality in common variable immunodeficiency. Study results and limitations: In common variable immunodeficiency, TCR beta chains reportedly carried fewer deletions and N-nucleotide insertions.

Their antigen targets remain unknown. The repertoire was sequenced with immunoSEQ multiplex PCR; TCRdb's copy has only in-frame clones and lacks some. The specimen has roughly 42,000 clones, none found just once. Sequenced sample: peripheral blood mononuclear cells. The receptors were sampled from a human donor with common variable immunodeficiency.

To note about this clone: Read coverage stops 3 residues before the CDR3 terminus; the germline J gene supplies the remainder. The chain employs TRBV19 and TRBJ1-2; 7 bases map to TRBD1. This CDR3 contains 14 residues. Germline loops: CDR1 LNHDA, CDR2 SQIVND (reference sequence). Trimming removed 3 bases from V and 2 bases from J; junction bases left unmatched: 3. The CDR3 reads CASSMRQGNYGYTF. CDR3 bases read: TGTGCCAGTAGTATGCGACAGGGAAACTATGGC.

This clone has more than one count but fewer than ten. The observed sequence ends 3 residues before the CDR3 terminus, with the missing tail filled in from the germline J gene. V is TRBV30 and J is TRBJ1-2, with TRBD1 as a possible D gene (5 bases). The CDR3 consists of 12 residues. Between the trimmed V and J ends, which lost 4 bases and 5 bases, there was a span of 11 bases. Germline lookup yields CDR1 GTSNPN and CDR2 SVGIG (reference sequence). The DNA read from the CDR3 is TGTGCCTGGACAAAAGGGGAGTATGGC. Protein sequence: CAWTKGEYG. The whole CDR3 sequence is CAWTKGEYGYTF.

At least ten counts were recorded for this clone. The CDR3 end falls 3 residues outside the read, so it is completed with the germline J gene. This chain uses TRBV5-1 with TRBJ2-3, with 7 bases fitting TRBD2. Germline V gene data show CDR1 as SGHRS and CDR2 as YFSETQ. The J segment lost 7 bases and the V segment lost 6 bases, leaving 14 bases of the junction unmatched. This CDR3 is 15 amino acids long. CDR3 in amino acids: CASKTVISGYNTQYF. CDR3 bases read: TGCGCCAGCAAAACAGTCATTAGCGGGTACAATACG.

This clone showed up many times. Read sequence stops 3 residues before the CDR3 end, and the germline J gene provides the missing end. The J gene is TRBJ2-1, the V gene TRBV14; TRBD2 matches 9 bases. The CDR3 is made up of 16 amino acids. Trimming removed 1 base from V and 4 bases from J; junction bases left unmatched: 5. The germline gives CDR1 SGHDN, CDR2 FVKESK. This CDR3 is CASSQAVLAGYNEQFF. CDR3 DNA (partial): TGTGCCAGCAGCCAAGCGGTGCTAGCGGGGTACAATGAG.

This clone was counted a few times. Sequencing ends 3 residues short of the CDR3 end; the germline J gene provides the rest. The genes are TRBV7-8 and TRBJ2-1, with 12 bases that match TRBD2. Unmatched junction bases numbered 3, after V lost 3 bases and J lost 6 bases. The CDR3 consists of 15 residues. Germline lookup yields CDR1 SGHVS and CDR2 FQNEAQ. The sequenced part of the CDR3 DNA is TGTGCCAGCAGCTTCAGACTAGCGGGAGTCAATGAG. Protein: CASSFRLAGVNE. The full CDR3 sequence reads CASSFRLAGVNEQFF.

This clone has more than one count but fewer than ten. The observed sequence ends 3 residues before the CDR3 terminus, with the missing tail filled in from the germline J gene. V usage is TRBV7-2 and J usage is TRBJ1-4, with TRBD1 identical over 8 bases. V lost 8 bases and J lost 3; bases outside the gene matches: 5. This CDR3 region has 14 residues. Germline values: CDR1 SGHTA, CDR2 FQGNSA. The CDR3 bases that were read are TGTGCCAGCGGCCGGGGACAGGCTAATGAAAAA. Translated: CASGRGQANEK. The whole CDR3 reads CASGRGQANEKLFF.

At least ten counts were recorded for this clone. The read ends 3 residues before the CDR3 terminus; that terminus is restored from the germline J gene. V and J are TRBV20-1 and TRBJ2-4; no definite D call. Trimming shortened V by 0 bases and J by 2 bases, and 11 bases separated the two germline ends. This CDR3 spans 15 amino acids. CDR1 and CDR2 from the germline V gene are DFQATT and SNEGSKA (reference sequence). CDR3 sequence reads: CSARDVSRPKNIQYF. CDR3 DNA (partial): TGCAGTGCTAGAGATGTTAGCCGACCCAAAAACATT.

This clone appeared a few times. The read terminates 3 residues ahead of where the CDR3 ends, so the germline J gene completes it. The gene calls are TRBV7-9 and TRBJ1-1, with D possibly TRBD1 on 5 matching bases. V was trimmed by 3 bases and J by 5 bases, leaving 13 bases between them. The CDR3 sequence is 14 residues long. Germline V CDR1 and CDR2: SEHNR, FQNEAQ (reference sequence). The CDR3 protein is CASSLSGGETEAFF. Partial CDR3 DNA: TGTGCCAGCAGCTTGAGCGGGGGAGAGACTGAA.

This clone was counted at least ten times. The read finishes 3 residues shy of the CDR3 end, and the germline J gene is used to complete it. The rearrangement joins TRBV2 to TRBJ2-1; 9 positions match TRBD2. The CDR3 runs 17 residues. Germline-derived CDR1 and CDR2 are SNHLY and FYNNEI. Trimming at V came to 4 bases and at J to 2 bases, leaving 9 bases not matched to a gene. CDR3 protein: CASSGGDSGGPYNEQFF. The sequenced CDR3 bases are TGTGCCAGCAGTGGAGGTGATAGCGGGGGCCCCTACAATGAG.

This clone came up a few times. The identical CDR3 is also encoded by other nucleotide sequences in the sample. Incomplete CDR3 DNA: TGTGCCTGGAGTGTAGGAGGAGGGGTCCAGCCC. Its translation: CAWSVGGGVQP. From start to end, the CDR3 is CAWSVGGGVQPQHF. This chain links TRBV30 with TRBJ1-5; TRBD1 might be the D (5 bases). The CDR3 extends 3 residues past the end of the read, so its final part is completed from the germline J gene. With 0 bases removed from V and 7 bases from J, the gap between germline ends came to 13 bases. Germline CDR1 GTSNPN, CDR2 SVGIG (reference sequence). This CDR3 region has 14 residues.

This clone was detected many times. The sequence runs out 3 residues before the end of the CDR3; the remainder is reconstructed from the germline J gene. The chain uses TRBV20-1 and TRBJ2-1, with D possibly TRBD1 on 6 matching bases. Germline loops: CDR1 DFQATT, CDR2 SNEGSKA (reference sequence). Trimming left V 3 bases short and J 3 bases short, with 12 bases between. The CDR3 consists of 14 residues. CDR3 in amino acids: CSARTGLGYNEQFF. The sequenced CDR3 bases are TGCAGTGCTAGGACAGGCCTAGGCTACAATGAG.

The CDR3 bases that were read are TGCGCCAGCAGGGACCCGGGACAGGGTGATAGTAATGGC. This gives the protein CASRDPGQGDSNG. The full CDR3 protein reads CASRDPGQGDSNGYTF. The genes are TRBV10-2 and TRBJ1-2, with 9 bases fitting TRBD1. The DNA ends 3 residues before the CDR3 does, and the rest of the CDR3 is filled in from the germline J gene. The CDR3 has 16 residues. V shed 6 bases and J 6 bases; nucleotides not matched to a gene: 14. Germline V lookup: CDR1 WSHSY, CDR2 SAAADI.

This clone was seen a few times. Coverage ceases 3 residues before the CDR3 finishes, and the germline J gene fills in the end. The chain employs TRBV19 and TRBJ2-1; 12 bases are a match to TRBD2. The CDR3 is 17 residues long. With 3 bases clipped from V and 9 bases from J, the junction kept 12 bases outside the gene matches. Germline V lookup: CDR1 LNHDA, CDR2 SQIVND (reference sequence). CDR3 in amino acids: CASSISTTSGSTGEQFF. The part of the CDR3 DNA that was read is TGTGCCAGTAGTATTTCAACGACTAGCGGGAGTACTGGTGAG.

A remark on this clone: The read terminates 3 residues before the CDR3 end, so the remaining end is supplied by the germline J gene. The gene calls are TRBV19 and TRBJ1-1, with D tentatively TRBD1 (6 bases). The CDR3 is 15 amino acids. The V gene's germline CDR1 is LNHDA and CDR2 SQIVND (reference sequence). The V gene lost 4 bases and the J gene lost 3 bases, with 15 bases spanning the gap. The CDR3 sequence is CASSTLRGIDTEAFF. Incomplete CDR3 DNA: TGTGCCAGTAGTACACTGAGGGGGATTGACACTGAA.

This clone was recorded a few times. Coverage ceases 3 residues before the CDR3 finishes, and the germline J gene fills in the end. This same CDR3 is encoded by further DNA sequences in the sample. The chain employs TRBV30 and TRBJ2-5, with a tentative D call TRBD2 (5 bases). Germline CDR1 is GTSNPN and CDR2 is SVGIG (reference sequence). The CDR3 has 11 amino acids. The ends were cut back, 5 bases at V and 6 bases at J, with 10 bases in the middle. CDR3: CAWGEGKTQYF. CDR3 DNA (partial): TGTGCCTGGGGTGAGGGTAAGACC.

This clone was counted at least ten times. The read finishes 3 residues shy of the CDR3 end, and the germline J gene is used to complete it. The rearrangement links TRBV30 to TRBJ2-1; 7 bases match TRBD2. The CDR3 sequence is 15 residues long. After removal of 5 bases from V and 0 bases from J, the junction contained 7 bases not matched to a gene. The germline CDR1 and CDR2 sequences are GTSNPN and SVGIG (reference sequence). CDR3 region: CAWGRLAASYNEQFF. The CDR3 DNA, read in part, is TGTGCCTGGGGCAGGCTAGCGGCCTCCTACAATGAG.

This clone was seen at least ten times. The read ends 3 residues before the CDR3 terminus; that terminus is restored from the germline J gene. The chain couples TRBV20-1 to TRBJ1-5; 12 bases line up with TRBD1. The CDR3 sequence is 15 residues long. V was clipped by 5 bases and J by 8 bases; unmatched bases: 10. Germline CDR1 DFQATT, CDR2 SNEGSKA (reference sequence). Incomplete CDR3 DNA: TGCAGTGCTGACCTTCCGGGACAGGGGGCTGAGCCC. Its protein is CSADLPGQGAEP. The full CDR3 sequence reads CSADLPGQGAEPQHF.

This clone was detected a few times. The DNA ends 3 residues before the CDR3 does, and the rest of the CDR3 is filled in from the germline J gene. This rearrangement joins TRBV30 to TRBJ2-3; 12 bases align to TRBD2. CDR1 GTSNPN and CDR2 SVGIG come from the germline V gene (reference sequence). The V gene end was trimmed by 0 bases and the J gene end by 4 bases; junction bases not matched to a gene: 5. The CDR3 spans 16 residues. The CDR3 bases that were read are TGTGCCTGGAGTGTACGGCTAGCGGGAGGGGCAGATACG. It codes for CAWSVRLAGGADT. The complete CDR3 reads CAWSVRLAGGADTQYF. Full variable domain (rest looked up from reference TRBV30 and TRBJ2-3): SQTIHQWPATLVQPVGSPLSLECTVEGTSNPNLYWYRQAAGRGLQLLFYSVGIGQISSEVPQNLSASRPQDRQFILSSKKLLLSDSGFYLCAWSVRLAGGADTQYFGPGTRLTVL.

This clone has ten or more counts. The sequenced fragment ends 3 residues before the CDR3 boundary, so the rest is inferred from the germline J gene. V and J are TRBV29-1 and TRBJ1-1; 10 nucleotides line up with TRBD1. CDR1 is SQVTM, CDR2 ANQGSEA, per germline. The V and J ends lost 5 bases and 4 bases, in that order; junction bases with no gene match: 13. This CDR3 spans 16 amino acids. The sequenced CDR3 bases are TGCAGCGTTTACGACAGGGGGCCTTATCGTGGCACTGAA. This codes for CSVYDRGPYRGTE. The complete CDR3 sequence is CSVYDRGPYRGTEAFF. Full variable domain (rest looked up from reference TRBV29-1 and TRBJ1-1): SAVISQKPSRDICQRGTSLTIQCQVDSQVTMMFWYRQQPGQSLTLIATANQGSEATYESGFVIDKFPISRPNLTFSTLTVSNMSPEDSSIYLCSVYDRGPYRGTEAFFGQGTRLTVV.

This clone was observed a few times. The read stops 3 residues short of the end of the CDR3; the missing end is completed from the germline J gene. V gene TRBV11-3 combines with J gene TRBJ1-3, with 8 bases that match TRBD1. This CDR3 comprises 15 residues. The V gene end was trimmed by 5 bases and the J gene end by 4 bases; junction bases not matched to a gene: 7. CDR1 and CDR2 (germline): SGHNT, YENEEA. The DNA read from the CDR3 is TGTGCCAGCAGCCCAACCGGGACAGGAGGAAACACC. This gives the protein CASSPTGTGGNT. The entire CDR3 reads CASSPTGTGGNTIYF.

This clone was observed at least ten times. The CDR3 DNA, read in part, is TGTGCCAGTAATGTTATTAGCGGAAGCACAGATACG. Its translation is CASNVISGSTDT. The full CDR3 protein is CASNVISGSTDTQYF. The genes are TRBV19 and TRBJ2-3, with D perhaps matching TRBD2 (6 bases). The CDR3 is cut off 3 residues early in the read; its end comes from the germline J gene. The CDR3 loop spans 15 amino acids. The germline CDR1 and CDR2 sequences are LNHDA and SQIVND (reference sequence). V was clipped by 7 bases and J by 0 bases, with 14 bases between them.

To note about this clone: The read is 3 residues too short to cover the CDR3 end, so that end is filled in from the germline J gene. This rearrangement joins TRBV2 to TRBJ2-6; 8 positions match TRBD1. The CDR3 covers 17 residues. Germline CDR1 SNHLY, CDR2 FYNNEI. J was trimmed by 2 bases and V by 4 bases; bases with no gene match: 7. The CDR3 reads CASSGGRGRAGANVLTF. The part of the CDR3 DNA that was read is TGTGCCAGCAGTGGAGGCAGGGGGCGAGCTGGGGCCAACGTC.

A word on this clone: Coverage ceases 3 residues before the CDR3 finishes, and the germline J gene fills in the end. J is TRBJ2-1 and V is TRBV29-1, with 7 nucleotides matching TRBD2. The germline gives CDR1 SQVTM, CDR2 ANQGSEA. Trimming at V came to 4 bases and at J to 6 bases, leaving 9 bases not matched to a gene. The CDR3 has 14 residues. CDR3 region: CSVGRGVGGNEQFF. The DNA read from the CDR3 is TGCAGCGTTGGCCGGGGGGTGGGTGGCAATGAG.

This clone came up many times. The CDR3 protein is CSARESAGYGYTF. The sequenced part of the CDR3 DNA is TGCAGTGCTAGAGAATCAGCAGGCTATGGC. The chain has TRBV20-1 and TRBJ1-2; no clear D gene. The CDR3 end is not reached by the read, which stops 3 residues before it; the germline J gene fills it in. V lost 0 bases and J 4 bases, leaving 9 bases between the germline ends. This CDR3 contains 13 residues. Germline V CDR1 and CDR2: DFQATT, SNEGSKA (reference sequence).

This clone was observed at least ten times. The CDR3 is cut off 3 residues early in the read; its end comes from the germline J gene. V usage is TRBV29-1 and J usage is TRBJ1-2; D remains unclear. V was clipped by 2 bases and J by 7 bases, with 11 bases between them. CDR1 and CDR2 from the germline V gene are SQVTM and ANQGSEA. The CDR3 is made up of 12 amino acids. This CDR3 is CSVERGAGGYTF. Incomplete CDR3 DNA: TGCAGCGTTGAACGGGGTGCAGGTGGC.

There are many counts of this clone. CDR3 residues: CSARDNSGANVLTF. Incomplete CDR3 DNA: TGCAGTGCTAGGGACAACTCTGGGGCCAACGTC. The genes are TRBV20-1 and TRBJ2-6, with a possible D match to TRBD1 (5 bases). Read coverage stops 3 residues before the CDR3 terminus; the germline J gene supplies the remainder. V was trimmed by 3 bases and J by 0 bases, leaving 6 bases between them. The CDR3 is made up of 14 amino acids. Per the germline V gene, CDR1 is DFQATT and CDR2 is SNEGSKA (reference sequence).